Described below is a single TCR beta chain sequence and its context. The antigen it recognizes is unknown. The junction and the germline gene differ at one end; a read error may be behind it. The CDR3 covers 15 residues, taking in both the cysteine and the phenylalanine. Only the CDR3 DNA stays, 45 bases, in frame from base 1. Sequences SGHDT (CDR1) and YYEEEE (CDR2) are obtained from the germline V gene. The data were obtained in a study of immune evolution from preneoplasia to lung adenocarcinoma (dated by TCRdb to the early 2020s). Context from the whole study: The study used immune gene expression, TCR sequencing and multiplex immunofluorescence to profile the immune contexture of lung adenocarcinoma precursors and invasive adenocarcinoma. Resected precursor lesions (AAH, AIS, MIA) and invasive adenocarcinomas were each compared against paired morphologically normal lung tissue. Sample size was based on specimen availability rather than a prior power calculation. The immune data were integrated with whole exome sequencing and methylation data from the same cohort of nodules. The overall cohort comprised roughly 52 patients with pulmonary nodules who underwent surgical resection. The TCR sequencing data were obtained from 45 to 60 patients. According to the study, more than 100 samples were used for TCR sequencing. POLYSOLVER was used to infer Class I HLA alleles from exome data, and LOHHLA was used to detect allele-specific HLA loss.

TCR beta CDR3 regions were sequenced from DNA using the immunoSEQ hsTCRbeta Kit. Regarding the original processing steps: TCR sequencing data were analysed with the ImmunoSEQ Analyzer. T cell clonality was calculated on productive rearrangements as 1 minus Pielou's evenness. To measure T cell diversity, the inverse Simpson index was applied to productive templates. T cell density was defined as TCR beta template counts normalized to usable DNA, with usable DNA estimated by amplification and sequencing of housekeeping genes. TCR metrics were compared across histologic stages using two-sided Kruskal-Wallis tests. TCRdb obtained this table from immuneACCESS and retained in-frame rearrangements with V and J assigned. These tables miss some clones; where compared with another copy, unresolved V genes account for less than half of the shortfall, and the remainder is unexplained. That table supplies the V and J calls and clone size; D and trimming were determined from the DNA. This sample is represented by about 5,000 clones; more than 80% of them were singletons. The leading ten clones occupy 11% of the sample.

Overall study outcomes, separate from this receptor: Because every patient came from Japan and China, how well the results apply to Western populations was uncertain. The findings were based on association rather than direct causation, and larger cohorts with long-term follow-up and longitudinal biopsies were deemed needed. Normal lung showed the highest clonality, whereas later-stage lesions appeared to have higher T cell density and diversity but lower clonality. Normal lung had the highest top T cell clone frequencies, which appeared to decline progressively from AAH through AIS, MIA and invasive adenocarcinoma.

Patients underwent resection in Japan or China between about 2014 and 2017. The histologic diagnosis of each case was independently confirmed on H&E slides by two lung cancer pathologists. FFPE tissue was used for DNA isolation with the AllPrep DNA/RNA FFPE Kit. Sequencing used FFPE adjacent normal lung tissue. This clonotype originated in a donor older than 65 with lung adenocarcinoma. The V gene is TRBV5-6 and the J gene is TRBJ2-7, with 7 central nucleotides matching TRBD1. The nucleotide sequence reads as follows: TGTGCCAGCAGCCGCAGACAGGGTTTCATCTACGAGCGGTACTTC. Translated, it gives CASSRRQGFIYERYF.